The following is a TCR beta chain sequence with its context. It was with 60 Vbeta and 13 Jbeta primers that the PCR ran. Produced via immunoSEQ multiplex PCR; TCRdb's table is partial and in-frame only. The sample yields 150,000 to 200,000 clones, approximately 84% seen once. The data derive from a study of cytomegalovirus exposure and HLA in healthy donors. Healthy bone marrow donors supplied every sample. This CDR3 has 11 residues. Trimming pared 8 bases from V and 7 bases from J, leaving 12 bases between. Germline V gene lookup returns CDR1 LNHDA and CDR2 SQIVND (reference sequence). Sequencing was carried out using PBMCs. This TCR came from a man aged 50-59 years in good health and CMV-seronegative. This sequence joins TRBV19 and TRBJ2-7, with D tentatively TRBD2 (6 bases). The CDR3: CASQGRGEQYF. CDR3 sequence (DNA): TGTGCCAGTCAGGGCCGGGGGGAGCAGTACTTC. The full variable domain, in which reference TRBV19 and TRBJ2-7 provide the parts outside the CDR3, is DGGITQSPKYLFRKEGQNVTLSCEQNLNHDAMYWYRQDPGQGLRLIYYSQIVNDFQKGDIAEGYSVSREKKESFPLTVTSAQKNPTAFYLCASQGRGEQYFGPGTRLTVT.